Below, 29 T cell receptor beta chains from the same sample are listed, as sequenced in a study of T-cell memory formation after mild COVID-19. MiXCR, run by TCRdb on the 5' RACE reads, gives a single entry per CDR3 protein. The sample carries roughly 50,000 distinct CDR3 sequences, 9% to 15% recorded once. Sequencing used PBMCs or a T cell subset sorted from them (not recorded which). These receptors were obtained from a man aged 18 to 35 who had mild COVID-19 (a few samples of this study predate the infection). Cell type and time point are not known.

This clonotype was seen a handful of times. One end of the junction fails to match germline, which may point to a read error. The CDR3 region is CASSLRGVFTDTQYF. As DNA, the CDR3 is TGTGCCAGCAGCTTAAGAGGGGTTTTCACAGATACACAGTATTTT. This rearrangement joins TRBV5-6 to TRBJ2-3; D might be TRBD1 or TRBD2, each matching 5 bases. CDR1 and CDR2 from the germline V gene are SGHDT and YYEEEE. This CDR3 region has 15 residues.

CDR3: CASSRQGGGNQPQHF. CDR3 DNA: TGTGCCAGCAGCCGACAGGGTGGGGGCAATCAGCCCCAGCATTTT. The V and J genes are TRBV12-3 or TRBV12-4 and TRBJ1-5; 7 nucleotides line up with TRBD1. The CDR3 has 15 amino acids. J was trimmed by 2 bases and V by 6 bases; bases with no gene match: 7.

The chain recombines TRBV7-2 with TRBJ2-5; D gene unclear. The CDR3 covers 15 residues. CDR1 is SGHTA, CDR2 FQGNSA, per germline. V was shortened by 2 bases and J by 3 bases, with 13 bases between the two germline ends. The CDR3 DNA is TGTGCCAGCAGCTTACAGACGCGACGAAAAGAGACCCAGTACTTC. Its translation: CASSLQTRRKETQYF.

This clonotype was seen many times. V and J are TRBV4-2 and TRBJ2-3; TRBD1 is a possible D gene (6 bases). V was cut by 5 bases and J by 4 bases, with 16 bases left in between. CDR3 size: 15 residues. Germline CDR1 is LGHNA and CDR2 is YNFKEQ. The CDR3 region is CASSARREGADTQYF. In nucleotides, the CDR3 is TGTGCCAGCAGCGCAAGACGTGAGGGGGCAGATACGCAGTATTTT.

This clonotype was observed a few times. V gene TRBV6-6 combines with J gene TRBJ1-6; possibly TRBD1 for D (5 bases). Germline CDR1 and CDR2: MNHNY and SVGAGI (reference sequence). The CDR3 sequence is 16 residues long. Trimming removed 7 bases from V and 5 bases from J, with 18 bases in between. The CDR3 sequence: CASKAGLYQDNSPLHF. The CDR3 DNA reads TGTGCCAGCAAGGCAGGGTTATATCAGGATAATTCACCCCTCCACTTT.

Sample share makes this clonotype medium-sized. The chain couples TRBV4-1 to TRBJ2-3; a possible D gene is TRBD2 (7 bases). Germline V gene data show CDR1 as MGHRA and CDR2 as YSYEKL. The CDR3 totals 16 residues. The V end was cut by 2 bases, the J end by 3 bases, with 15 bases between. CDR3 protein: CASSQPRRGGTDTQYF. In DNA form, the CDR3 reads TGCGCCAGCAGCCAACCTAGAAGGGGGGGGACAGATACGCAGTATTTT.

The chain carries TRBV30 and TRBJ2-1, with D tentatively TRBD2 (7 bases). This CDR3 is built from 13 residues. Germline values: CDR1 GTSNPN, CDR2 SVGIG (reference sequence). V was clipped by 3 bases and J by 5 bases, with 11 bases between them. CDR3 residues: CAWSTGRDNEQFF. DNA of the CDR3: TGTGCCTGGAGCACAGGGAGGGACAATGAGCAGTTCTTC.

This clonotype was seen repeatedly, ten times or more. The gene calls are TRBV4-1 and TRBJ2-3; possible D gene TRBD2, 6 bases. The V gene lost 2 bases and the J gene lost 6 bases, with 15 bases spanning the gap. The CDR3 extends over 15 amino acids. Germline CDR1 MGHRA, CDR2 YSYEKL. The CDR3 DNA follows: TGCGCCAGCAGCCAACGGTGGGTTGGAGGGGATACGCAGTATTTT. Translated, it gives CASSQRWVGGDTQYF.

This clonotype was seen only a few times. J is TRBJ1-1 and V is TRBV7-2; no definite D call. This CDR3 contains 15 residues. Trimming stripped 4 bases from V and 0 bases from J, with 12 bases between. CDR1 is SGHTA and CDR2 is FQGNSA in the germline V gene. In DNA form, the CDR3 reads TGTGCCAGCAGCTCCGGACGGGTAATGAACACTGAAGCTTTCTTT. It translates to CASSSGRVMNTEAFF. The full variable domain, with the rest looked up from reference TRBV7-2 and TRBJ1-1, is GAGVSQSPSNKVTEKGKDVELRCDPISGHTALYWYRQSLGQGLEFLIYFQGNSAPDKSGLPSDRFSAERTGGSVSTLTIQRTQQEDSAVYLCASSSGRVMNTEAFFGQGTRLTVV.

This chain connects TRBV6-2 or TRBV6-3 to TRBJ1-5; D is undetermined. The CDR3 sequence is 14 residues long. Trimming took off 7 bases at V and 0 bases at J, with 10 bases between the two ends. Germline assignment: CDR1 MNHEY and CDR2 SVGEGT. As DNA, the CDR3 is TGTGCCAGCACGACACTGGATAGCAATCAGCCCCAGCATTTT. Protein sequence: CASTTLDSNQPQHF.

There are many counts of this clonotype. This CDR3 is CASRGSGGSSYEQYV. CDR3 DNA: TGTGCCAGCAGGGGTAGCGGGGGCAGCTCCTACGAGCAGTACGTC. The V call is TRBV6-6, the J call TRBJ2-7; 9 bases match TRBD2. Germline values: CDR1 MNHNY, CDR2 SVGAGI (reference sequence). The CDR3 sequence is 15 residues long. The V segment lost 6 bases and the J segment 0 bases; nucleotides outside the gene matches: 6.

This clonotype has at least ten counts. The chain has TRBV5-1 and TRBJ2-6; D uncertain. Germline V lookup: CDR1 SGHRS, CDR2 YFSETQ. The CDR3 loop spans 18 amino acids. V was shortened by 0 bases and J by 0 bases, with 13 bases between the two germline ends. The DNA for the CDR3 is TGCGCCAGCAGCTTGGCACGGACGATGAGCTCTGGGGCCAACGTCCTGACTTTC. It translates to CASSLARTMSSGANVLTF. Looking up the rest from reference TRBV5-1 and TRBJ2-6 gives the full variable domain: KAGVTQTPRYLIKTRGQQVTLSCSPISGHRSVSWYQQTPGQGLQFLFEYFSETQRNKGNFPGRFSGRQFSNSRSEMNVSTLELGDSALYLCASSLARTMSSGANVLTFGAGSRLTVL.

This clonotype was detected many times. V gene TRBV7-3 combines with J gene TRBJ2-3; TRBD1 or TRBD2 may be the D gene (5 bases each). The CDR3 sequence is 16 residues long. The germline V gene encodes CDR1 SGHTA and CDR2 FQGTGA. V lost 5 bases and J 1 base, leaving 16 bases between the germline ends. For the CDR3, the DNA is TGTGCCAGCAGCCCTGTAGCGACAGCCGGCACAGATACGCAGTATTTT. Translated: CASSPVATAGTDTQYF.

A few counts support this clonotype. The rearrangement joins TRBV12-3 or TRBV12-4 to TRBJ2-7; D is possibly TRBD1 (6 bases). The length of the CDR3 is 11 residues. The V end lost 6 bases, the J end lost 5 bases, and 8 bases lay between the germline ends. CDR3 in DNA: TGTGCCAGCAGCGAGGGGGACGAGCAGTACTTC. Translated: CASSEGDEQYF.

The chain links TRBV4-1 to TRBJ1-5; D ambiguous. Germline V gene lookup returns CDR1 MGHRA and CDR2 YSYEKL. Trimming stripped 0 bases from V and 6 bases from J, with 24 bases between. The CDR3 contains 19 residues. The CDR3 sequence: CASSQDPHRPLSEGQPQHF. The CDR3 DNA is TGCGCCAGCAGCCAAGACCCCCACCGGCCCCTTTCGGAGGGTCAGCCCCAGCATTTT.

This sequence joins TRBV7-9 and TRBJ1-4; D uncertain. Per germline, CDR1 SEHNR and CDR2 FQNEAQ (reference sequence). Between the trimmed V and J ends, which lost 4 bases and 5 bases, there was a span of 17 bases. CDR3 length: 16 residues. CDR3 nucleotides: TGTGCCAGCAGCTCTACCCGGGGAGTACGAAATGAAAAACTGTTTTTT. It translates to CASSSTRGVRNEKLFF.

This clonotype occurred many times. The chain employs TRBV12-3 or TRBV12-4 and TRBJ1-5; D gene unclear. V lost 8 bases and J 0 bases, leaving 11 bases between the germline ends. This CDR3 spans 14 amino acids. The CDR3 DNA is TGTGCCAGCCATCGTGGCTATAGCAATCAGCCCCAGCATTTT. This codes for CASHRGYSNQPQHF.

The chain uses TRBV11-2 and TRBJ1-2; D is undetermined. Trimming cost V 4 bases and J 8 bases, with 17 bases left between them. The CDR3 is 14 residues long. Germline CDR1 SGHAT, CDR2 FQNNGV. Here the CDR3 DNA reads TGTGCCAGCAGCTCGACACCCGGTATTGGGGGCTACACCTTC. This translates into CASSSTPGIGGYTF. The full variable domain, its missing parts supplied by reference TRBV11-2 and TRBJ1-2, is EAGVAQSPRYKIIEKRQSVAFWCNPISGHATLYWYQQILGQGPKLLIQFQNNGVVDDSQLPKDRFSAERLKGVDSTLKIQPAKLEDSAVYLCASSSTPGIGGYTFGSGTRLTVV.

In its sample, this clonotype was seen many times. CDR3 in DNA: TGTGCCAGCAGCCGCAGGGGCACAGATACGCAGTATTTT. This gives the protein CASSRRGTDTQYF. This chain uses TRBV13 with TRBJ2-3, with D tentatively TRBD1 (5 bases). This CDR3 spans 13 amino acids. Germline-derived CDR1 and CDR2 are PRHDT and FYEKMQ (reference sequence). V lost 5 bases, J lost 1 base, and 7 bases lay in between.

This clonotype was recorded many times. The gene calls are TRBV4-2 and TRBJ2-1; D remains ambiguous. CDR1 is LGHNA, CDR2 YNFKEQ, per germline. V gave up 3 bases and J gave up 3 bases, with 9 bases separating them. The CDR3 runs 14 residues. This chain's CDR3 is CASSQPLDYNEQFF. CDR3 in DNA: TGTGCCAGCAGCCAGCCTCTGGACTACAATGAGCAGTTCTTC.

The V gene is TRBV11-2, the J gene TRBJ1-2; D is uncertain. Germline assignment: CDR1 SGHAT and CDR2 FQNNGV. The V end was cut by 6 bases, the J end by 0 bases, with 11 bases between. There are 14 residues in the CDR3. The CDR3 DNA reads TGTGCCAGCAGACCACTGACGGCTAACTATGGCTACACCTTC. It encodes CASRPLTANYGYTF.

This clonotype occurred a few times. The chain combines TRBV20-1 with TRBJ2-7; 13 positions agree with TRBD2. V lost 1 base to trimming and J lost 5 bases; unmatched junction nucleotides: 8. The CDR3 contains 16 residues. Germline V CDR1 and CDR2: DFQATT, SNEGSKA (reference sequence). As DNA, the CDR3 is TGCAGTGCTAGAGCCCGGGGGACTAGCGGGGCCCACGAGCAGTACTTC. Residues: CSARARGTSGAHEQYF.

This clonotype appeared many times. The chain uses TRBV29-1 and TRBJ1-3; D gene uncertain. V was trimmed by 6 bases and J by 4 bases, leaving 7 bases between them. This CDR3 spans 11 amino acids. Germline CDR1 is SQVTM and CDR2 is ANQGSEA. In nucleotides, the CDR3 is TGCAGCGTAAACCAGGGAAACACCATATATTTT. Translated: CSVNQGNTIYF.

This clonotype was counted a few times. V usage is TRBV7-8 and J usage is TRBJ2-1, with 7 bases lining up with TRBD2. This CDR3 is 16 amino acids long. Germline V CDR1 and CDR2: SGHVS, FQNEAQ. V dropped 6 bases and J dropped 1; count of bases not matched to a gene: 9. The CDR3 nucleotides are TGTGCCAGCAGTCAAGTATGGGGGGGTTCCTACAATGAGCAGTTCTTC. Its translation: CASSQVWGGSYNEQFF.

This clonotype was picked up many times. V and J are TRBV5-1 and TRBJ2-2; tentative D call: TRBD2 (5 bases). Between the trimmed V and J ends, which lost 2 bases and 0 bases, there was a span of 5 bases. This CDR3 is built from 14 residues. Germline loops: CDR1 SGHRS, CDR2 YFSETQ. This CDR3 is CASSFGTNTGELFF. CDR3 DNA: TGCGCCAGCAGCTTCGGGACGAACACCGGGGAGCTGTTTTTT.

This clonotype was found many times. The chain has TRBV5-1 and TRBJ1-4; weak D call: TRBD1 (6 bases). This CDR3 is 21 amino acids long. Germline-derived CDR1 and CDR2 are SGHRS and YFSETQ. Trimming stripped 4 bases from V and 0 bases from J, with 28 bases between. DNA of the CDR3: TGCGCCAGCAGCCCCGGGCGGAGGGGGGCCCTAGCCAACGCAACTAATGAAAAACTGTTTTTT. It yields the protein CASSPGRRGALANATNEKLFF.

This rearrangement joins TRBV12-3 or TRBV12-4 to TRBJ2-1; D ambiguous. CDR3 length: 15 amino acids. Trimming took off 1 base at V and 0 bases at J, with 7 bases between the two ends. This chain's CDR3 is CASSLGRSSYNEQFF. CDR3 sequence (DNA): TGTGCCAGCAGTTTAGGAAGGAGCTCCTACAATGAGCAGTTCTTC.

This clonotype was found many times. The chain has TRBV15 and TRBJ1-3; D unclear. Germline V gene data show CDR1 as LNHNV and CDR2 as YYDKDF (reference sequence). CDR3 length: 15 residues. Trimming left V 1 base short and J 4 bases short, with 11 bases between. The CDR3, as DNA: TGTGCCACCAGCAGAGTTTTCGGGGAAGGAAACACCATATATTTT. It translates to CATSRVFGEGNTIYF. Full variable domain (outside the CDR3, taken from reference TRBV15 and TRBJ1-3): DAMVIQNPRYQVTQFGKPVTLSCSQTLNHNVMYWYQQKSSQAPKLLFHYYDKDFNNEADTPDNFQSRRPNTSFCFLDIRSPGLGDTAMYLCATSRVFGEGNTIYFGEGSWLTVV.

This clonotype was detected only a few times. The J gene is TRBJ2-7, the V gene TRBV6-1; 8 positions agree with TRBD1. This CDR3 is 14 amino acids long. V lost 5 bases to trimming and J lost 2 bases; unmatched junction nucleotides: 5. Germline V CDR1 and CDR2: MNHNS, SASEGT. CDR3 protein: CASSRQGTTYEQYV. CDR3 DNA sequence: TGTGCCAGCAGTAGACAGGGGACAACCTACGAGCAGTACGTC.